The rows below give T cell receptor beta chains drawn from one sample of a study of T cell responses to AZD1222 COVID-19 vaccine. The data were produced by immunoSEQ multiplex PCR, yet TCRdb's version contains in-frame clones alone and is incomplete. The table records 120,000 to 150,000 clones, roughly 90% of them present only once. The sequencing used peripheral blood, collected on day 0 of AZD1222 vaccination. The receptors were sampled from an adult in good health. Both conserved end residues are part of each CDR3. A D gene is named only where the DNA matches it firmly. Clone size appears in some rows only: once, few, many, or a class for an expanded clone.

v_gene	j_gene	abundance	d_gene	CDR3nt	CDR3aa
TRBV15	TRBJ1-2	-	-	TGTGCCACCAGCACCAGCAGCTATGGCTACACCTTC	CATSTSSYGYTF
TRBV4-1	TRBJ1-4	-	-	TGCGCCAGCAGCCAAGGTACCCTGGGCGGTGAAAAACTGTTTTTT	CASSQGTLGGEKLFF
TRBV28	TRBJ2-6	once	TRBD1	TGTGCCAGCCAAGGAAGGGACAGGAACTCTGGGGCCAACGTCCTGACTTTC	CASQGRDRNSGANVLTF
TRBV3-1/TRBV3-2	TRBJ2-1	few	-	TGTGCCAGCAGCCAGGGTTTTGAGCAGTTCTTC	CASSQGFEQFF
TRBV5-1	TRBJ2-1	-	TRBD2	TGCGCCAGCAGCTTAATTGGAACTAGCGGGGGTAATGAGCAGTTCTTC	CASSLIGTSGGNEQFF
TRBV5-1	TRBJ1-2	-	TRBD1	TGCGCCAGCAGCTTGTCCGGGACAGACCTCTATGGCTACACCTTC	CASSLSGTDLYGYTF
TRBV9	TRBJ1-1	-	-	TGTGCCAGCCATCCGGGGACTGAAGCTTTCTTT	CASHPGTEAFF
TRBV4-2	TRBJ1-2	-	-	TGTGCCAGCAGCCAAGATTCTGGGTTTAGTGGCTACACCTTC	CASSQDSGFSGYTF
TRBV19	TRBJ2-7	once	-	TGTGCCAGTAGTATAGGGGGAGCCTACGAGCAGTACTTC	CASSIGGAYEQYF
TRBV27	TRBJ1-6	-	TRBD1	TGTGCCAGCAGTTTAGGTCGACAGGGTTGGACACCCCTCCACTTT	CASSLGRQGWTPLHF
TRBV9	TRBJ2-4	-	-	TGTGCCAGCAGCGTAGCTGGGAGAGCCAAAAACATTCAGTACTTC	CASSVAGRAKNIQYF
TRBV10-3	TRBJ1-2	-	-	TGTGCCATCAGTGAGGCTGGGGATGGCTACACCTTC	CAISEAGDGYTF
TRBV24-1	TRBJ2-5	-	TRBD2	TGTGCCACCAGCTCGGGGGGGTTGGAGACCCAGTACTTC	CATSSGGLETQYF
TRBV7-3	TRBJ2-7	-	-	TGTGCCAGCAGCTTAGGGGCGTCGAGCTCCTACGAGCAGTACTTC	CASSLGASSSYEQYF
TRBV9	TRBJ2-6	-	TRBD2	TGTGCCAGCAGCGAAGGGACTAGCCCTTCTGGGGCCAACGTCCTGACTTTC	CASSEGTSPSGANVLTF
TRBV11-2	TRBJ2-1	-	TRBD2	TGTGCCAGCAGCCCAAAGCGGGGAGGGGATGAGCAGTTCTTC	CASSPKRGGDEQFF
TRBV2	TRBJ1-4	-	TRBD1	TGTGCCAGCGGACAGGGTCTGGGTAATGAAAAACTGTTTTTT	CASGQGLGNEKLFF
TRBV5-1	TRBJ1-4	-	TRBD1	TGCGCCAGCAGCTTAACAGGGGGCGAAGAAAAACTGTTTTTT	CASSLTGGEEKLFF
TRBV3-1/TRBV3-2	TRBJ2-7	-	TRBD2	TGTGCCAGCTCGAAAGGGGTAGCGGGAGTATACGAGCAGTACTTC	CASSKGVAGVYEQYF
TRBV2	TRBJ2-1	-	TRBD2	TGTGCCAGCAGTGGGGGGAGGGCCCTAAATGAGCAGTTCTTC	CASSGGRALNEQFF
TRBV7-8	TRBJ2-1	-	-	TGTGCCAGTCAGCTAGTGGTCGGTGGAGTCGGGGACAATGAGCAGTTCTTC	CASQLVVGGVGDNEQFF
TRBV10-3	TRBJ1-1	-	-	TGTGCCATCAGTGATCCGGACTGGAACACTGAAGCTTTCTTT	CAISDPDWNTEAFF
TRBV28	TRBJ2-7	few	-	TGTGCCAGCAGTTTGTGGGGGGCCCCCAACGAGCAGTACTTC	CASSLWGAPNEQYF
TRBV10-3	TRBJ2-7	-	-	TGTGCCATCAGTGAGGCGGTTGGGCAGTACTTC	CAISEAVGQYF
TRBV28	TRBJ1-2	few	-	TGTGCCAGCCACGGGACGAACTATGGCTACACCTTC	CASHGTNYGYTF
TRBV19	TRBJ2-3	-	-	TGTGCCAGTAGTATCTCGACTAACTCAGATACGCAGTATTTT	CASSISTNSDTQYF
TRBV6-6	TRBJ2-7	-	-	TGTGCCAGCAGTTACGGGCCCTCCTACGAGCAGTACTTC	CASSYGPSYEQYF
TRBV4-2	TRBJ1-5	-	-	TGTGCCAGCAGCCACACAAGATATGACAATCAGCCCCAGCATTTT	CASSHTRYDNQPQHF
TRBV9	TRBJ2-1	-	-	TGTGCCAGCAGCGTAGGGCGGGACTCCCAATACAATGAGCAGTTCTTC	CASSVGRDSQYNEQFF
TRBV28	TRBJ1-4	-	-	TGTGCCAGCAGTTCCGGGCTAAAACTGTTTTTT	CASSSGLKLFF
TRBV6-5	TRBJ1-3	few	-	TGTGCCAGCGGTCGTTTCGGAAACACCATATATTTT	CASGRFGNTIYF
TRBV9	TRBJ1-1	-	TRBD1	TGTGCCAGCAGCGCCGGGACAGCCTTGAACACTGAAGCTTTCTTT	CASSAGTALNTEAFF
TRBV5-4	TRBJ1-2	few	-	TGTGCCAGCACCGCAACCTCAGCGGGGGCAATCCCGCTTAACTATGGCTACACCTTC	CASTATSAGAIPLNYGYTF
TRBV7-8	TRBJ2-3	-	-	TGTGCCAGCAGCTTCGGGGGAAGCACAGATACGCAGTATTTT	CASSFGGSTDTQYF
TRBV2	TRBJ1-5	-	-	TGTGCCAGCAGTGGTGTGGGGTTGAATCAGCCCCAGCATTTT	CASSGVGLNQPQHF
TRBV13	TRBJ2-7	once	TRBD2	TGTGCCAGCAGCCCCGGACCCGTGGGCGGGAGACAGTACGAGCAGTACTTC	CASSPGPVGGRQYEQYF
TRBV5-5	TRBJ2-7	-	TRBD1	TGTGCCAGCAGCGGGCCGGGACAGGGGCGAAGAATGGACGAGCAGTACTTC	CASSGPGQGRRMDEQYF
TRBV5-1	TRBJ1-2	-	TRBD1	TGCGCCAGCAGCGTCGGGACAGCCACTATCTCTAACTATGGCTACACCTTC	CASSVGTATISNYGYTF
TRBV7-6	TRBJ2-3	-	-	TGTGCCAGCAGCTTAGAGCCTCTCCTCAGCGGTCGAGGTCGAGATACGCAGTATTTT	CASSLEPLLSGRGRDTQYF
TRBV6-1	TRBJ2-1	-	TRBD2	TGTGCCAGCAGTGAAGTGTCTGGACTAGCGGGCGCTGAGCAGTTCTTC	CASSEVSGLAGAEQFF
TRBV13	TRBJ1-1	once	-	TGTGCCAGCAGCTTAGGAGGAGGGGTCAAGAACACTGAAGCTTTCTTT	CASSLGGGVKNTEAFF
TRBV5-4	TRBJ2-3	once	-	TGTGCCAGCAGCTTATTTGGTGGGGGGAACACAGATACGCAGTATTTT	CASSLFGGGNTDTQYF
TRBV7-6	TRBJ2-1	-	TRBD2	TGTGCCAGCAGCTCCCCAAGCGGGAGCTTCTACAATGAGCAGTTCTTC	CASSSPSGSFYNEQFF